Sequencing of this TCR beta chain was carried out in a study of T-cell memory formation after mild COVID-19. Findings and caveats of the study: Specificity for SARS-CoV-2 was not confirmed among the second-wave clones peaking on day 37. Contracting clones from day 15 to 85 had balanced CD4/CD8; later expanders favoured CD4+. The study found contracting CD4+ clones mainly in CM and EM and contracting CD8+ clones in EMRA.

The CDR3 runs to 18 residues. CDR1 is MNHEY, CDR2 SVGAGI, per germline. The V segment lost 6 bases and the J segment 6 bases; nucleotides outside the gene matches: 14. This clonotype was seen repeatedly, ten times or more. What it binds is not known. TCRdb reprocessed the 5' RACE reads via MiXCR and lists one record per CDR3 protein. The sample records around 250,000 distinct CDR3 sequences, around 17% being singletons. The chain employs TRBV6-5 and TRBJ2-1, with TRBD2 identical over 13 bases. Input material: PBMCs or a T cell subset sorted from them (not recorded which). This TCR came from a man between 18 and 35 years old who had mild COVID-19 (a few samples of this study predate the infection). Cell type and time point are not known. The CDR3 DNA is TGTGCCAGCAGCCTAACCGGGACTAGCGGGATATCGGGCAATGAGCAGTTCTTC. Residues: CASSLTGTSGISGNEQFF.